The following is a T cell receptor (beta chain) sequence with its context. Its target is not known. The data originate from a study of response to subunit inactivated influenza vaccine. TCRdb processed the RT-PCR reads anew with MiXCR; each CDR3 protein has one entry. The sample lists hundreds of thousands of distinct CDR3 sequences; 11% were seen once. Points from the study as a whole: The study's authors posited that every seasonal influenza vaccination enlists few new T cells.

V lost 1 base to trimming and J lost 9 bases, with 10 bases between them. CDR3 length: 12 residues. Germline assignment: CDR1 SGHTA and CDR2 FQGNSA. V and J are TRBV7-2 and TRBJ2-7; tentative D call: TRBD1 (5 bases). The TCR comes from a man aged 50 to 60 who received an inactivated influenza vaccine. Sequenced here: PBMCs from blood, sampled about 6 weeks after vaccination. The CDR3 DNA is TGTGCCAGCAGCTTAGATGTGGGGCCGCAGTACTTC. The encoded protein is CASSLDVGPQYF.